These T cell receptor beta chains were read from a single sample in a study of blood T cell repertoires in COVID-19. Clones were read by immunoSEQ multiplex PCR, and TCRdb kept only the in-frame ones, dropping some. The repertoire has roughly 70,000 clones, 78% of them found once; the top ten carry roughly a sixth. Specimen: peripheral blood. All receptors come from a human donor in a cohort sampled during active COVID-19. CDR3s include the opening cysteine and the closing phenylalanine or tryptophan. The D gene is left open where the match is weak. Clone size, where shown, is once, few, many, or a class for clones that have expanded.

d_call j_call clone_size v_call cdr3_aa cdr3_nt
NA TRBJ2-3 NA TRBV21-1 CASSKGTGGTDTQYF TGTGCCAGCAGCAAAGGGACAGGGGGCACAGATACGCAGTATTTT
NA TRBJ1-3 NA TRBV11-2 CASSLGESGNTIYF TGTGCCAGCAGCTTAGGGGAGTCTGGAAACACCATATATTTT
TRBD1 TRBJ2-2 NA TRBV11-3 CASSLEGQGRSELFF TGTGCCAGCAGCTTAGAAGGACAGGGCCGATCGGAGCTGTTTTTT
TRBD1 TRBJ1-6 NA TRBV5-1 CASGTGDNSPLHF TGCGCATCCGGGACAGGCGATAATTCACCCCTCCACTTT
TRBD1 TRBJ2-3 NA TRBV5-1 CASSWGQGGGTDTQYF TGCGCCAGCAGCTGGGGACAGGGCGGCGGCACAGATACGCAGTATTTT
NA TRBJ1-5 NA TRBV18 CASSPPSGNFPQHF TGTGCCAGCTCACCACCCTCGGGTAACTTTCCCCAGCATTTT
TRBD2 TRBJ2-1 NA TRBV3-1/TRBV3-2 CASSPTVRTGGNEQFF TGTGCCAGCAGCCCGACGGTACGGACGGGAGGGAATGAGCAGTTCTTC
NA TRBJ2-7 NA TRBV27 CASITGDEQYF TGTGCCAGCATCACCGGGGACGAGCAGTACTTC
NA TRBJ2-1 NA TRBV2 CASSSGTYNEQFF TGTGCCAGCAGTAGCGGTACCTACAATGAGCAGTTCTTC
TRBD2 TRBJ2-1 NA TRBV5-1 CASSLTSGRAFYNEQFF TGCGCCAGCAGCCTGACTAGCGGGAGGGCCTTCTACAATGAGCAGTTCTTC
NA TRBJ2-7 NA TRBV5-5 CASSLEHSSYEQYF TGTGCCAGCAGCTTGGAACACAGCTCCTACGAGCAGTACTTC
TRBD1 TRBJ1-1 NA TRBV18 CASSPLGQGDTEAFF TGTGCCAGCTCACCGTTGGGACAGGGGGACACTGAAGCTTTCTTT
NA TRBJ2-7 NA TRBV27 CASSQSPPGIEQYF TGTGCCAGCAGTCAATCCCCCCCGGGTATCGAGCAGTACTTC
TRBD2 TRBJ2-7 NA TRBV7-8 CASSLEPAGWGGLQSEHEQYF TGTGCCAGCAGCTTAGAGCCCGCCGGTTGGGGGGGACTACAGTCTGAGCACGAGCAGTACTTC
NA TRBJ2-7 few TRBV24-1 CATSDLGGGVIRYEQYF TGTGCCACCAGTGATTTGGGGGGGGGCGTTATCCGGTACGAGCAGTACTTC
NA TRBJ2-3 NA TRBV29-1 CSVVPGTDTQYF TGCAGCGTTGTACCCGGGACAGATACGCAGTATTTT
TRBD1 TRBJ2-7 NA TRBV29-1 CSVGQGRKMDEQYF TGCAGCGTTGGACAGGGACGGAAAATGGACGAGCAGTACTTC
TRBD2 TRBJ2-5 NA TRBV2 CASSGGRSQETQYF TGTGCCAGCAGCGGGGGGAGGTCCCAAGAGACCCAGTACTTC
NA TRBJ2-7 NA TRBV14 CASSQELLGSGYEQYF TGTGCCAGCAGCCAAGAACTTCTCGGAAGCGGCTACGAGCAGTACTTC
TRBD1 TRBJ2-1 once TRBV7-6 CASSQNRGSNEQFF TGTGCCAGCAGCCAGAACAGGGGTAGCAATGAGCAGTTCTTC
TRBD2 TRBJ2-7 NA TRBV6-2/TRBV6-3 CASSYQAGDSLGYEQYF TGTGCCAGCAGTTACCAAGCGGGAGATTCGCTTGGTTACGAGCAGTACTTC
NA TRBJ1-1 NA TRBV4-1 CASSQVTASNTEAFF TGCGCCAGCAGCCAAGTTACAGCCTCTAACACTGAAGCTTTCTTT
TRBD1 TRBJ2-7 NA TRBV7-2 CASSIRTGEGSYEQYF TGTGCCAGCAGCATCAGGACAGGGGAAGGCTCCTACGAGCAGTACTTC
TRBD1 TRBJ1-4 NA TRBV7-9 CASSLVQGDEKLFF TGTGCCAGCAGCTTAGTACAGGGGGATGAAAAACTGTTTTTT
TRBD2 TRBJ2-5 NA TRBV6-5 CASSGGLATWETQYF TGTGCCAGCAGCGGGGGACTAGCGACGTGGGAGACCCAGTACTTC
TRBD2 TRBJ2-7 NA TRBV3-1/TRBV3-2 CASSQGTSGSRGQYF TGTGCCAGCAGCCAAGGGACTAGCGGGAGTAGGGGGCAGTACTTC
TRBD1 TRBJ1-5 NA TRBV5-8 CASRQGVTNQPQHF TGTGCCAGCAGACAGGGGGTCACCAATCAGCCCCAGCATTTT
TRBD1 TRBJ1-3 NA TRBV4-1 CASSQGGDRSSGNTIYF TGCGCCAGCAGCCAAGGAGGGGACAGGAGCTCTGGAAACACCATATATTTT
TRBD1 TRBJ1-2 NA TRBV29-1 CSGGGQGPSNYGYTF TGCAGCGGGGGCGGACAGGGCCCATCCAACTATGGCTACACCTTC
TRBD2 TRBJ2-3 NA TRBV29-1 CSVEFSSGGDTQYF TGCAGCGTTGAATTTTCCTCGGGGGGGGATACGCAGTATTTT
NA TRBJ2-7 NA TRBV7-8 CASSPRPAGSSYEQYF TGTGCCAGCAGCCCACGGCCAGCGGGCAGCTCCTACGAGCAGTACTTC
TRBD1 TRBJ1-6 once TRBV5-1 CASSLGTAYNSPLHF TGCGCCAGCAGCCTGGGGACAGCTTATAATTCACCCCTCCACTTT
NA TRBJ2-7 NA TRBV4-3 CASSQDRGFYEQYF TGCGCCAGCAGCCAAGATCGGGGTTTCTACGAGCAGTACTTC
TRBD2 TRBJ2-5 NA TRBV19 CASSPREGRVGTQYF TGTGCCAGTAGCCCTCGGGAGGGGAGAGTTGGGACCCAGTACTTC
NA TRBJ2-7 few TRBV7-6 CASSLAGTGESYEQYF TGTGCCAGCAGCTTAGCGGGAACGGGAGAATCCTACGAGCAGTACTTC
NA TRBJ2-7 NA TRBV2 CARGQGSLYF TGTGCCAGAGGACAAGGGTCTTTATACTTC
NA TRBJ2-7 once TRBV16 CASSPSRDTNEQYF TGTGCCAGCAGCCCGTCCCGGGACACCAACGAGCAGTACTTC
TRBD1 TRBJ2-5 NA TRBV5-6 CASSRRQGGGETQYF TGTGCCAGCAGCCGGCGACAGGGGGGAGGGGAGACCCAGTACTTC
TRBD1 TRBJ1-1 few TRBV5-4 CASSLVTGATEAFF TGTGCCAGCAGCTTGGTGACAGGGGCCACTGAAGCTTTCTTT
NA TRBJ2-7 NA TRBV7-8 CASSLALSGSEQYF TGTGCCAGCAGCTTAGCGTTGTCAGGCAGCGAGCAGTACTTC
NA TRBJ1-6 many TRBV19 CASRPGGFNSPLHF TGTGCCAGTAGACCGGGGGGTTTTAATTCACCCCTCCACTTT
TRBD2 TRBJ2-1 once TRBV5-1 CASSFFTGGAYNEQFF TGCGCCAGCAGCTTCTTCACGGGGGGAGCCTACAATGAGCAGTTCTTC
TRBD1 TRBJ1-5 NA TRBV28 CASTLLTGGVQPQHF TGTGCCAGCACGCTCCTTACAGGGGGCGTTCAGCCCCAGCATTTT
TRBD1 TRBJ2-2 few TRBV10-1 CASGSGAGGDTGELFF TGCGCCAGCGGCTCGGGGGCAGGGGGCGACACCGGGGAGCTGTTTTTT
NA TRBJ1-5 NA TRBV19 CASGLNSNQPQHF TGTGCCAGTGGGCTGAATAGCAATCAGCCCCAGCATTTT
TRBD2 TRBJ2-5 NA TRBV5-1 CASSLDSGRETQYF TGCGCCAGCAGCTTGGATAGCGGGAGGGAGACCCAGTACTTC
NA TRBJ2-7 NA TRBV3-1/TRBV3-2 CASSQYDYTYEQYF TGTGCCAGCAGCCAATACGACTATACCTACGAGCAGTACTTC
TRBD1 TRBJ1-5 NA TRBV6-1 CASSGMTGEWGNQPQHF TGTGCCAGCAGTGGTATGACAGGGGAGTGGGGCAATCAGCCCCAGCATTTT
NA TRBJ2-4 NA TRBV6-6 CASSTQGNIQYF TGTGCCAGCAGCACACAGGGAAACATTCAGTACTTC
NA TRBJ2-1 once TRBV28 CASSLDDSSYNEQFF TGTGCCAGCAGTTTAGACGACAGCTCCTACAATGAGCAGTTCTTC